The source of this TCR beta chain is a study of CD4 T cells in relation to SARS-CoV-2 and coronaviruses. About this clone: Its antigen is unknown.

The CDR3 length is 13 residues. CDR1 is SGHNT, CDR2 YENEEA, per germline. Trimming shortened V by 4 bases and J by 8 bases, and 11 bases separated the two germline ends. The unexposed donors gave CD4+ T cells in about 2011-2019, prior to COVID-19. The cells were cultured for 10 days before CD4+ T cells were isolated. Each well had approximately 2 million PBMCs in 5% human AB serum with IL-2. Cultures received half-medium IL-2 refreshes on days 3 and 7. Broader study findings: The cross-reactivity analysis covered only spike protein, not other viral proteins.

Clones were read by immunoSEQ multiplex PCR, and TCRdb kept only the in-frame ones, dropping some. Among about 20,000 clones listed, 77% were seen once. The TCR comes from a human donor in good health. Sequenced: CD4+ T cells from PBMCs, cultured in vitro. This sequence joins TRBV11-3 and TRBJ2-2; D unclear. The CDR3 loop is CASSSLIGGELFF. CDR3 DNA sequence: TGTGCCAGCAGCTCCCTTATCGGGGGGGAGCTGTTTTTT.